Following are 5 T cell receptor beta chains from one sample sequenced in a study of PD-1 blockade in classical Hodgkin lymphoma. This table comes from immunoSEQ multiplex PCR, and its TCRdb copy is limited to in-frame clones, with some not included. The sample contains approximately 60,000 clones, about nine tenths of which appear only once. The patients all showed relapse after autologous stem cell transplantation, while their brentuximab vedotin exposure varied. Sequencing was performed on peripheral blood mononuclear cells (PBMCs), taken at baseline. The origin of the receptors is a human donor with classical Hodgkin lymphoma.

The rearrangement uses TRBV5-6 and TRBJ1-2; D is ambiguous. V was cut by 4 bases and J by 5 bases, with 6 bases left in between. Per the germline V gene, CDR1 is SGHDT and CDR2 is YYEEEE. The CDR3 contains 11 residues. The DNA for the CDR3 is TGTGCCAGCAGCCTCGGATATGGCTACACCTTC. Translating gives CASSLGYGYTF.

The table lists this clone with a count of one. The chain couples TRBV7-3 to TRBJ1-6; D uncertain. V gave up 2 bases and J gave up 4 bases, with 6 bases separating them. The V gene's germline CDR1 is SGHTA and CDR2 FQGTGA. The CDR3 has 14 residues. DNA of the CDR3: TGTGCCAGCAGCTTAGACGGGTATAATTCACCCCTCCACTTT. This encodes CASSLDGYNSPLHF.

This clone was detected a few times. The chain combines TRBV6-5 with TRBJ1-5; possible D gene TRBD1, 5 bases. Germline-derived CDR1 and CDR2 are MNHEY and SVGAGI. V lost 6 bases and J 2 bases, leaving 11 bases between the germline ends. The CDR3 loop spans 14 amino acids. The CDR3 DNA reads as TGTGCCAGCAGCAGGGACGGCCGCAATCAGCCCCAGCATTTT. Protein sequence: CASSRDGRNQPQHF.

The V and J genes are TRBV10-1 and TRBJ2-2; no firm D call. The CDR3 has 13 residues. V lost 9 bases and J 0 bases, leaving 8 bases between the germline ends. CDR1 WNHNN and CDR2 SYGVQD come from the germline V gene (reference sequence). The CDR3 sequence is CASGRANTGELFF. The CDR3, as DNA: TGCGCCAGTGGACGGGCGAACACCGGGGAGCTGTTTTTT.

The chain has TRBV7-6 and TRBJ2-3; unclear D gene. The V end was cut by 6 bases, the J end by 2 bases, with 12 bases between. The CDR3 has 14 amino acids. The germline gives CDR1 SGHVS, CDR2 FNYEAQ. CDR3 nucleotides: TGTGCCAGCAGTCTGGGTAGGACCACAGATACGCAGTATTTT. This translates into CASSLGRTTDTQYF.